Below, 2 T cell receptor beta chains from the same sample are listed, as sequenced in a study of T cell repertoires in ileal Crohn's disease. The repertoire was sequenced with immunoSEQ multiplex PCR; TCRdb's copy has only in-frame clones and lacks some. The table has about 6,900 clones, about 83% seen once. The sample taken for sequencing was ileal tissue. The receptors derive from an adult with Crohn's disease.

The table lists this clone with a few counts. V and J are TRBV28 and TRBJ2-1; the D gene is possibly TRBD2 (10 bases). Trimming left V 10 bases short and J 10 bases short, with 41 bases between. Germline V CDR1 and CDR2: MDHEN, SYDVKM. There are 20 residues in the CDR3. This CDR3 is CATKLTGGVTGTSARYEQFF. The CDR3 DNA reads TGTGCCACTAAACTTACAGGGGGCGTAACCGGGACTAGCGCCCGTTACGAGCAGTTCTTC.

The genes are TRBV4-1 and TRBJ2-7; TRBD1 matches 8 bases. The germline CDR1 and CDR2 sequences are MGHRA and YSYEKL. The CDR3 has 18 amino acids. The V segment lost 2 bases and the J segment 6 bases; nucleotides outside the gene matches: 18. DNA of the CDR3: TGCGCCAGCAGCCAATCCCAGAGGGACAGGTCAAGGGCATTCGAGCAGTACTTC. The encoded protein is CASSQSQRDRSRAFEQYF.